In its sample, the clone carrying this TCR beta chain was seen once. The data originate from a study of blood T cells in healthy people across ages. Combining a sample-barcoded 5' primer with a J-beta primer mix, a second PCR ran for roughly 7 to 12 cycles. Each of the cDNA molecules was tagged by a template-switch adaptor with 12 random nucleotides. Every sample returned 3 million or more CDR3-containing paired-end reads. TCRdb re-called the 5' RACE reads with MiXCR, one entry per CDR3 protein. This table has more than 1,400,000 distinct CDR3 sequences, 42% appearing once. No fewer than 5.5 micrograms of total RNA were isolated from every sample. V lost 6 bases and J lost 7; bases outside the gene matches: 7. Germline V CDR1 and CDR2: SQVTM, ANQGSEA. The CDR3 length is 13 residues.

The V gene is TRBV29-1, the J gene TRBJ1-3; TRBD1 matches at 9 bases. The sequence came from a woman between 18 and 30 years old in good health. What was sequenced was blood. The DNA for the CDR3 is TGCAGCGTCGCAGCCGGGACAGGGAACACCATATATTTT. Translating it yields CSVAAGTGNTIYF.